The 8 T cell receptor beta chains listed next were all sequenced from one sample in a study of blood T cells in healthy people across ages. Next came a second PCR, run for about 6 to 12 cycles, which used a sample-barcoded 5' primer along with a J-beta primer mix. TCRdb called the 5' RACE reads again in MiXCR, with one record for every CDR3 protein. The profile shows 1.8 million or so distinct CDR3 sequences, about two fifths of them singletons. Sample: blood. These receptor sequences come from a human donor in good health.

For the CDR3, the DNA is TGTGCCAGCAGCCAGGCCAGCCGCCCCTACGAGCAGTACTTC. Translating gives CASSQASRPYEQYF. The chain joins TRBV4-2 to TRBJ2-7, with D unclear. V lost 3 bases and J 2 bases, leaving 11 bases between the germline ends. The CDR3 is 14 residues long. Germline V lookup: CDR1 LGHNA, CDR2 YNFKEQ.

This chain joins TRBV6-2 or TRBV6-3 and TRBJ1-2; D unclear. Germline lookup yields CDR1 MNHEY and CDR2 SVGEGT. With 9 bases removed from V and 8 bases from J, the gap between germline ends came to 16 bases. The CDR3 covers 12 residues. The CDR3 coding sequence is TGTGCCAGTTTTAACGGAAGAGGAGGCTACACCTTC. Translation: CASFNGRGGYTF.

The chain links TRBV5-1 to TRBJ2-2; D gene unclear. V dropped 0 bases and J dropped 6 bases, with 9 bases sitting between them. The CDR3 spans 14 residues. Germline V gene lookup returns CDR1 SGHRS and CDR2 YFSETQ. Written as DNA, the CDR3 is TGCGCCAGCAGCTTGGTCCCGGGTTCCGGGGAGCTGTTTTTT. Encoded protein: CASSLVPGSGELFF.

Many counts were recorded for this clonotype. V usage is TRBV12-3 or TRBV12-4 and J usage is TRBJ1-2, with 10 bases fitting TRBD1. The CDR3 is 12 amino acids. After removal of 6 bases from V and 7 bases from J, the junction contained 2 bases not matched to a gene. The CDR3 protein is CASRTGGSGYTF. In DNA form, the CDR3 reads TGTGCCAGCAGGACAGGGGGCAGTGGCTACACCTTC.

The table lists this clonotype with a few counts. V usage is TRBV7-2 and J usage is TRBJ2-1, with D perhaps TRBD2 (7 bases). Germline V gene data show CDR1 as SGHTA and CDR2 as FQGNSA. This CDR3 comprises 14 residues. Trimming left V 4 bases short and J 6 bases short, with 13 bases between. The CDR3 nucleotides read TGTGCCAGCAGCTCCGGGGGGCCCGGCAATGAGCAGTTCTTC. It yields the protein CASSSGGPGNEQFF.

The CDR3 here is CASSLAVGRGTEAFF. CDR3 coding DNA: TGCGCCAGCAGCTTGGCCGTTGGGAGGGGCACTGAAGCTTTCTTT. The genes are TRBV5-1 and TRBJ1-1; D is possibly TRBD1 (5 bases). CDR3 size: 15 residues. CDR1 SGHRS and CDR2 YFSETQ come from the germline V gene. V lost 0 bases to trimming and J lost 4 bases, with 13 bases between them.

The CDR3 reads CASRNTGGYTF. The CDR3 nucleotides are TGTGCCAGCAGGAATACAGGGGGCTACACCTTC. The V gene is TRBV12-3 or TRBV12-4, the J gene TRBJ1-2, with TRBD1 as a possible D gene (6 bases). The ends were cut back, 6 bases at V and 8 bases at J, with 10 bases in the middle. The CDR3 runs to 11 residues.

The chain couples TRBV10-3 to TRBJ2-7; perhaps TRBD1 as D (6 bases). CDR1 is ENHRY, CDR2 SYGVKD, per germline. The CDR3 extends over 12 amino acids. V lost 3 bases to trimming and J lost 6 bases, with 9 bases between them. DNA of the CDR3: TGTGCCATCAGTGAACAGGGAACCGAGCAGTACTTC. As protein: CAISEQGTEQYF.